What follows describes a single T cell receptor (beta chain). Many counts were recorded for this clonotype. Its target antigen remains unknown. No much larger clonotype is one base removed from it; base qualities were not supplied. Ficoll-Paque density gradient centrifugation was used to isolate PBMCs. V has 7 bases trimmed and J has 9 bases trimmed; junction bases matching no gene number 20. Reading from cysteine to phenylalanine, the CDR3 counts 18 amino acids. Just CDR3 DNA is preserved here, 54 bases in frame from base 1. Sequencing instrument: Illumina NovaSeq 6000. TCRalpha and TCRbeta cDNA libraries were built by 5'RACE with constant-segment primers, adding sample barcodes and unique molecular identifiers. RNA was extracted from every sample with Trizol reagent. Libraries were amplified in two PCR steps, with a second sample barcode and Illumina TruSeq adapters added in the second step. Libraries were sequenced on an Illumina NovaSeq with 2 x 150 bp paired-end reads. The study's own analysis went as follows. The reads were demultiplexed and collapsed into UMI-guided consensus sequences using migec v1.2.7. Using mixcr v2.1.11, the UMI consensuses were aligned to TRA and TRB V and J templates and assembled into clonotypes. Expanded or contracted clonotypes were those called significant by both edgeR and NoisET, with noise models trained on biological replicates. For edgeR calls, a false discovery rate-adjusted p below 0.01 and a log2 fold-change threshold of 1 were applied. PCA with hierarchical clustering of max-normalized trajectories of the 1000 most abundant clonotypes was used as exploratory dynamics analysis. Separately sequenced CD4+ and CD8+ repertoires were used to assign the CD4 or CD8 phenotype of responding clones. TCRdb's own reprocessing of the public reads used fastp at Q25 and MiXCR and kept productive beta chains. Rows matching on CDR3 protein sequence are summarized as one entry with the most common DNA and genes. The V and J calls were determined by TCRdb, not by the authors. This sample holds 550,000 to 650,000 distinct CDR3 sequences; roughly 17% were observed only once. 8.1% of the sample is in the top ten clones.

This sample is drawn from a study of T-cell memory formation after mild COVID-19 (dated by TCRdb to the early 2020s). Turning to the overall study: Most TCR sequence clusters were specific to one of the two donors. T-cell clones expanding and contracting after mild COVID-19 in two donors were tracked by longitudinal TCRalpha and TCRbeta repertoire sequencing. The cohort comprised two young, previously healthy adult volunteers, one female and one male.

The study at large found these results: Some responding clones were found in pre-infection memory, which suggests that pre-existing cross-reactive memory T cells took part in the SARS-CoV-2 response. Whether the second-wave clones peaking on day 37 were SARS-CoV-2 specific was not confirmed. Contracting CD4+ clones turned up mainly in the CM and EM memory subsets, whereas EMRA was where CD8+ clones were enriched. Only a couple of mild cases were covered by the study, and larger cohorts that include severe cases with pre-infection samples were considered necessary. Balanced CD4/CD8 phenotypes were observed for clones contracting from day 15 to 85, whereas a bias towards CD4+ was observed for a second wave of clones expanding from day 15 to 37.

The chain links TRBV12-3 or TRBV12-4 with TRBJ2-1; 11 central nucleotides agree with TRBD2. The sequence came from an adult woman who had mild COVID-19 (a few samples of this study predate the infection). The sample titles of this study are shuffled in the database, so cell type and time point are left out; the donor was told from shared clones. Sequencing was performed on PBMCs or a T cell subset sorted from them (not recorded which). CDR3 sequence: CASTQLAGATMPLSEQFF. In nucleotides, the sequence is TGTGCCAGCACCCAACTAGCGGGAGCTACAATGCCCCTGAGTGAGCAGTTCTTC.